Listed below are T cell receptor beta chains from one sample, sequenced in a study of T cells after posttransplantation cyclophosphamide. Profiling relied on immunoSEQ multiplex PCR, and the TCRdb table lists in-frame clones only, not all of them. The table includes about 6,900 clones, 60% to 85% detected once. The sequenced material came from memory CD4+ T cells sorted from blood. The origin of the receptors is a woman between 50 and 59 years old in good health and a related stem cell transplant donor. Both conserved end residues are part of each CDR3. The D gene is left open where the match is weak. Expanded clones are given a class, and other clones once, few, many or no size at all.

DNA: TGTGCCAGTAGTACTCAGGGGTCGGGGTTACGTGGCTACACCTTC
CDR3: CASSTQGSGLRGYTF
V: TRBV19
D: .
J: TRBJ1-2
size: .

DNA: TGCAGCGTTGGTATGGCTAGCGGGGGGGAGACCCAGTACTTC
CDR3: CSVGMASGGETQYF
V: TRBV29-1
D: TRBD2
J: TRBJ2-5
size: .

DNA: TGTGCCAGTAGTTCGACAGGACCTAACTATGGCTACACCTTC
CDR3: CASSSTGPNYGYTF
V: TRBV19
D: .
J: TRBJ1-2
size: few

DNA: TGCGCCAGCAGTGCCTTCAGCGGCATCAACGAGCAGTACTTC
CDR3: CASSAFSGINEQYF
V: TRBV10-1
D: .
J: TRBJ2-7
size: .

DNA: TGCGCCAGCAGCTGGACAGGGGTCGGTACCGGGGAGCTGTTTTTT
CDR3: CASSWTGVGTGELFF
V: TRBV5-1
D: TRBD1
J: TRBJ2-2
size: .

DNA: TGTGCCACATCTGTGAGAACGGGGACCTACGAGCAGTACTTC
CDR3: CATSVRTGTYEQYF
V: TRBV6-1
D: .
J: TRBJ2-7
size: .

DNA: TGTGCCAGCAGTTTCGACTCGGGTACGCAGTATTTT
CDR3: CASSFDSGTQYF
V: TRBV7-2
D: .
J: TRBJ2-3
size: .

DNA: TGTGCCAGCAGCTTAGTTGCGGGCCTGAACACTGAAGCTTTCTTT
CDR3: CASSLVAGLNTEAFF
V: TRBV7-2
D: .
J: TRBJ1-1
size: .

DNA: TGTGCCAGTAGTACCCAGGGGGCCCCAGATACGCAGTATTTT
CDR3: CASSTQGAPDTQYF
V: TRBV19
D: TRBD1
J: TRBJ2-3
size: .

DNA: TGTGCCAGCAGCTCGCAGGCGATGAACACTGAAGCTTTCTTT
CDR3: CASSSQAMNTEAFF
V: TRBV7-2
D: .
J: TRBJ1-1
size: few

DNA: TGTGCCTGGACCACGCGGGGTCTGAACACTGAAGCTTTCTTT
CDR3: CAWTTRGLNTEAFF
V: TRBV30
D: .
J: TRBJ1-1
size: few

DNA: TGTGCCAGCAGGGTCAGACTAGACCCCTACAATGAGCAGTTCTTC
CDR3: CASRVRLDPYNEQFF
V: TRBV28
D: .
J: TRBJ2-1
size: .

DNA: TGCGCCAGCAGCATCGGACAGACCTCGAACACTGAAGCTTTCTTT
CDR3: CASSIGQTSNTEAFF
V: TRBV5-1
D: .
J: TRBJ1-1
size: .

DNA: TGTGCCAGCAGCTACGGGGGGGCCTCAAATGAAAAACTGTTTTTT
CDR3: CASSYGGASNEKLFF
V: TRBV5-5
D: .
J: TRBJ1-4
size: .

DNA: TGTGCCAGCAGCTTAGAGCCAGGGCCCTACGAGCAGTACTTC
CDR3: CASSLEPGPYEQYF
V: TRBV7-9
D: .
J: TRBJ2-7
size: few

DNA: TGTGCCAGCAGCTGGGACAGGCCCAATGAGCAGTTCTTC
CDR3: CASSWDRPNEQFF
V: TRBV7-2
D: TRBD1
J: TRBJ2-1
size: .

DNA: TGTGCCAGCAGCCCCCGGAGGGAGGAAGCCTATAATTCACCCCTCCACTTT
CDR3: CASSPRREEAYNSPLHF
V: TRBV9
D: .
J: TRBJ1-6
size: .

DNA: TGCAGCGCCAGACTAGCGGGACAAGAGACCCAGTACTTC
CDR3: CSARLAGQETQYF
V: TRBV29-1
D: TRBD2
J: TRBJ2-5
size: few

DNA: TGTGCCTGGAGTGTAGGAGGGGGCAATGAAGCTTTCTTT
CDR3: CAWSVGGGNEAFF
V: TRBV30
D: TRBD1
J: TRBJ1-1
size: once

DNA: TGTGCCAGCGGACAGGGGGGAAAGACCCAGTACTTC
CDR3: CASGQGGKTQYF
V: TRBV9
D: TRBD1
J: TRBJ2-5
size: .

DNA: TGTGCCTGGATGAACAGGGGAAAATGGAACGGGGAGCTGTTTTTT
CDR3: CAWMNRGKWNGELFF
V: TRBV30
D: TRBD1
J: TRBJ2-2
size: few

DNA: TGTGCCACCAGCAGCGGGGAGTCGGCCACCCAAGAGACCCAGTACTTC
CDR3: CATSSGESATQETQYF
V: TRBV15
D: .
J: TRBJ2-5
size: .

DNA: TGCAGCGTTGTACCCCTAGCGGGAGTGGGAACAGATACGCAGTATTTT
CDR3: CSVVPLAGVGTDTQYF
V: TRBV29-1
D: TRBD2
J: TRBJ2-3
size: .

DNA: TGTGCCAGCAGCTCCTCAGGCGGGCCGAACACCGGGGAGCTGTTTTTT
CDR3: CASSSSGGPNTGELFF
V: TRBV7-3
D: .
J: TRBJ2-2
size: once

DNA: TGTGCCAGCAGTGATGCTCAGGGGAAGATTAGCAATCAGCCCCAGCATTTT
CDR3: CASSDAQGKISNQPQHF
V: TRBV6-4
D: .
J: TRBJ1-5
size: .

DNA: TGTGCCACCAGCCGCCTGGACAGATACAATGAGCAGTTCTTC
CDR3: CATSRLDRYNEQFF
V: TRBV15
D: .
J: TRBJ2-1
size: few

DNA: TGTGCCAGTGGGGGGACTAGCGGGGGCGCCTACAATGAGCAGTTCTTC
CDR3: CASGGTSGGAYNEQFF
V: TRBV19
D: TRBD2
J: TRBJ2-1
size: few

DNA: TGTGCCAGCAGCTCCCCCCCCGGACAGGGCGGGAGCACAGATACGCAGTATTTT
CDR3: CASSSPPGQGGSTDTQYF
V: TRBV7-3
D: TRBD1
J: TRBJ2-3
size: .

DNA: TGTGCCAGCGCCTTAGCTAACTATGGCTACACCTTC
CDR3: CASALANYGYTF
V: TRBV28
D: .
J: TRBJ1-2
size: .

DNA: TGTGCCAGTAGTAAGCGATCTACCCAGACCTACAATGAGCAGTTCTTC
CDR3: CASSKRSTQTYNEQFF
V: TRBV19
D: .
J: TRBJ2-1
size: .

DNA: TGTGCCAGCTCACCACAGGGACAGTTAAATTCACCCCTCCACTTT
CDR3: CASSPQGQLNSPLHF
V: TRBV18
D: TRBD1
J: TRBJ1-6
size: .

DNA: TGTGCCAGCAGCCCCTCTTGGGTTGGAGGGAACACTGAAGCTTTCTTT
CDR3: CASSPSWVGGNTEAFF
V: TRBV5-6
D: .
J: TRBJ1-1
size: .

DNA: TGTGCCAGCAGTGGATTCGGAGGGAGGGATACCGGGGAGCTGTTTTTT
CDR3: CASSGFGGRDTGELFF
V: TRBV2
D: TRBD2
J: TRBJ2-2
size: .

DNA: TGCGCCAGCAGCTTGGACGGTGGGGTAGCGGGAGTATATAATGAGCAGTTCTTC
CDR3: CASSLDGGVAGVYNEQFF
V: TRBV5-1
D: TRBD2
J: TRBJ2-1
size: .

DNA: TGTGCCAGCAGCTTAGCGCTCGGGGCTGGAAACACCATATATTTT
CDR3: CASSLALGAGNTIYF
V: TRBV7-7
D: .
J: TRBJ1-3
size: few

DNA: TGTGCCAGCAGTTCCCCGGGGGGGGAAGGCACAGATACGCAGTATTTT
CDR3: CASSSPGGEGTDTQYF
V: TRBV28
D: TRBD2
J: TRBJ2-3
size: .

DNA: TGTGCCAGCAGCTTAGCGCGCGGGGGCGAAGCTTTCTTT
CDR3: CASSLARGGEAFF
V: TRBV7-9
D: .
J: TRBJ1-1
size: .

DNA: TGTGCCAGCAGTTCCTCGATACGACAGGGGAGAACTTTCTTT
CDR3: CASSSSIRQGRTFF
V: TRBV27
D: TRBD1
J: TRBJ1-1
size: once

DNA: TGTGCCAGTAGTATATTATCGGGAGATGTAAAGACCCAGTACTTC
CDR3: CASSILSGDVKTQYF
V: TRBV19
D: .
J: TRBJ2-5
size: .

DNA: TGTGCCAGTAGTATCAACAGGCGAATGGATGGCTACACCTTC
CDR3: CASSINRRMDGYTF
V: TRBV19
D: .
J: TRBJ1-2
size: .

DNA: TGTGCCAGTAGAAACCCGGGACTCCAAGAGACCCAGTACTTC
CDR3: CASRNPGLQETQYF
V: TRBV19
D: .
J: TRBJ2-5
size: .

DNA: TGTGCCAGCAGCTTAGGGGGCGATTTGAACACCGGGGAGCTGTTTTTT
CDR3: CASSLGGDLNTGELFF
V: TRBV7-8
D: .
J: TRBJ2-2
size: .